Listed below are T cell receptor beta chains from one sample, sequenced in a study of cytotoxic CD8 clonotypes in ibrutinib-treated CLL. TCRdb's table, derived via immunoSEQ multiplex PCR, lists solely in-frame clones and lacks some. The repertoire consists of almost 250,000 clones, with around three quarters occurring once and the leading ten covering less than 20%. Sequences were derived from PBMCs, sampled after 24 months of ibrutinib treatment. Every receptor here comes from a human donor with chronic lymphocytic leukemia. Each CDR3 is given with its conserved first and last residue. A D gene is named only where the DNA matches it firmly. Clone size, where shown, is once, few, many, or a class for clones that have expanded.

d_call	v_call	clone_size	j_call	cdr3_nt	cdr3_aa
TRBD2	TRBV4-2	-	TRBJ2-5	TGTGCCAGCAGCCAAGAGGGAAGCGGGAACCAAGAGACCCAGTACTTC	CASSQEGSGNQETQYF
TRBD1	TRBV6-5	once	TRBJ1-4	TGTGCCAGCAGTAGGGACAGAACTAATGAAAAACTGTTTTTT	CASSRDRTNEKLFF
-	TRBV12-2	-	TRBJ2-5	TGTGCAAGTCGCTTAACAGCGGCAGGGGAGGTCCAAGAGACCCAGTACTTC	CASRLTAAGEVQETQYF
TRBD1	TRBV5-4	few	TRBJ2-1	TGTGCCAGCAGCTTGCCCACAGGGGGCGGGAGAGGACCCGAGCAGTTCTTC	CASSLPTGGGRGPEQFF
TRBD2	TRBV6-5	-	TRBJ2-1	TGTGCCAGCAGTTCGGGACTAGCGGCAAACAATGAGCAGTTCTTC	CASSSGLAANNEQFF
TRBD1	TRBV30	-	TRBJ1-3	TGTGCCTGGAGGGCTCGGGACAGGTGGAACGGAAACACCATATATTTT	CAWRARDRWNGNTIYF
TRBD2	TRBV7-3	-	TRBJ2-3	TGTGCCAGCAGCTTAAAGCCCCCTAGCGGGAGCGAATGGGGCACAGATACGCAGTATTTT	CASSLKPPSGSEWGTDTQYF
TRBD1	TRBV6-5	few	TRBJ1-1	TGTGCCAGCAGTTACGAGACAGGGACCTCTGAAGCTTTCTTT	CASSYETGTSEAFF
-	TRBV2	-	TRBJ2-5	TGTGCCAGCAGTGCGGTAGAGACCCAGTACTTC	CASSAVETQYF
-	TRBV6-6	few	TRBJ1-5	TGTGCCAGTCGGCAGGGAGATCAGCCCCAGCATTTT	CASRQGDQPQHF
-	TRBV30	-	TRBJ2-5	TGTGCCTGGAGTCTCTCCCAAGAGACCCAGTACTTC	CAWSLSQETQYF
-	TRBV11-2	-	TRBJ2-3	TGTGCCAGCAGTACGACGCCCACAGATACGCAGTATTTT	CASSTTPTDTQYF
-	TRBV29-1	once	TRBJ1-4	TGCAGCGTTGAAGATTATACGTACAGGGAGGTTTTT	CSVEDYTYREVF
TRBD1	TRBV19	-	TRBJ1-5	TGTGCCAGTAGTAAAGGGACAGGACGCAATCAGCCCCAGCATTTT	CASSKGTGRNQPQHF
TRBD1	TRBV15	-	TRBJ2-5	TGTGCCACCAGCAGGGGACAGTCGCGAGAGACCCAGTACTTC	CATSRGQSRETQYF
-	TRBV19	-	TRBJ2-7	TGTGCCAGTAGTATCATAGGGGAGCAGTACGAGCAGTACTTC	CASSIIGEQYEQYF
TRBD2	TRBV18	-	TRBJ2-4	TGTGCCAGCACCCCGAGACTAGCGGGAGCGGAGATGGACATTCAGTACTTC	CASTPRLAGAEMDIQYF
TRBD2	TRBV29-1	-	TRBJ2-1	TGCAGCGTTGTACACCGACTAGCGGGGGATAATGAGCAGTTCTTC	CSVVHRLAGDNEQFF
-	TRBV30	once	TRBJ2-7	TGTGCCTGGATTCTTTCGCAAAACGAGCAGTACTTC	CAWILSQNEQYF
TRBD1	TRBV10-3	once	TRBJ1-2	TGTGCCACGACAGGGGGGGCTAACTATGGCTACACCTTC	CATTGGANYGYTF
-	TRBV29-1	-	TRBJ2-7	TGCAGCGTCCGTCGGGTAGAAAACTACGAGCAGTACTTC	CSVRRVENYEQYF
-	TRBV7-3	-	TRBJ2-1	TGTGCCAGCAGCTCCCCGCCCTCTAGGCAGTTCTTC	CASSSPPSRQFF
TRBD2	TRBV2	-	TRBJ2-3	TGTGCCATCAGGGCGGGGGATAAGACTCTCACAGATACGCAGTATTTT	CAIRAGDKTLTDTQYF
-	TRBV6-1	-	TRBJ1-1	TGTGCCAGCAGTGAAGTCCTCCGGGGGGCTAGAACTGAAGCTTTCTTT	CASSEVLRGARTEAFF
-	TRBV10-3	-	TRBJ1-5	TGTGCCATCGCAGCAGATAGCAATCAGCCCCAGCATTTT	CAIAADSNQPQHF
-	TRBV7-2	-	TRBJ1-1	TGTGCCAGCAGCTTAGCCTGGGCAGGTCTAAACACTGAAGCTTTCTTT	CASSLAWAGLNTEAFF
TRBD1	TRBV28	-	TRBJ2-7	TGTGCCAGCAGTTCTCCGGGACAGAGTTACGAGCAGTACTTC	CASSSPGQSYEQYF
TRBD1	TRBV5-1	-	TRBJ1-2	TGCGCCAGCAGCTCAACAGGGGGAGGCTACACCTTC	CASSSTGGGYTF
TRBD1	TRBV6-5	-	TRBJ1-2	TGTGCCAGCAGGCCCGGACAGGAGGCCTATGGCTACACCTTC	CASRPGQEAYGYTF
TRBD2	TRBV7-2	-	TRBJ2-1	TGTGCCAGCAGCTTAGCGCGGGGGGATGAGCAGTTCTTC	CASSLARGDEQFF
-	TRBV5-8	once	TRBJ2-3	TGTGCCAGCAGCCCCCCGCATGGTGAGAGGACCTATGCAGATACGCAGTATTTT	CASSPPHGERTYADTQYF
-	TRBV29-1	-	TRBJ2-1	TGCAGCGTTGTTGGTGGGAGCCAGTATGAGCAGTTCTTC	CSVVGGSQYEQFF
-	TRBV4-1	-	TRBJ1-1	TGCGCCAGCAGCCAAGATTGGGGCTCAGAAGCTTTCTTT	CASSQDWGSEAFF
-	TRBV27	-	TRBJ2-1	TGTGCCAGCATCGGGCCGAGCCGGAATGAGCAGTTCTTC	CASIGPSRNEQFF
-	TRBV6-5	few	TRBJ2-7	TGTGCCAGCAGTGCCCAGGGCGAGCAGTACTTC	CASSAQGEQYF
TRBD2	TRBV11-2	-	TRBJ2-7	TGTGCCAGCAGCTTATGGCGGGAGGGCTCTAACGAGCAGTACTTC	CASSLWREGSNEQYF
TRBD1	TRBV14	-	TRBJ2-4	TGTGCCAGCAGCCATTTACAGGGGGCAGGCAAAAACATTCAGTACTTC	CASSHLQGAGKNIQYF
-	TRBV6-5	-	TRBJ1-2	TGTGCCAGCAGTTACTCTTCAGGGGATTATGGCTACACCTTC	CASSYSSGDYGYTF
-	TRBV6-5	few	TRBJ1-2	TGTGCCAGCCGACAGGCTAACTATGGCTACACCTTC	CASRQANYGYTF
-	TRBV6-5	few	TRBJ2-1	TGTGCCAGCAGTTACAGGGGTCCGAGCTCCTACAATGAGCAGTTCTTC	CASSYRGPSSYNEQFF
TRBD1	TRBV10-3	few	TRBJ1-2	TGTGCCATCAGTGATACAGGGGCGGGGAACTATGGCTACACCTTC	CAISDTGAGNYGYTF
TRBD1	TRBV7-9	-	TRBJ2-1	TGTGCCAGCAGCCGCCGGGACAGGGCCGGTGAGCAGTTCTTC	CASSRRDRAGEQFF
-	TRBV9	-	TRBJ2-7	TGTGCCAGCAGCGTAGACATTGGCCCTGAGGACGAGCAGTACTTC	CASSVDIGPEDEQYF
TRBD2	TRBV11-2	-	TRBJ2-6	TGTGCCAGCAGCCTCGGACTAGCGGCCGGGGCCAACGTCCTGACTTTC	CASSLGLAAGANVLTF
TRBD2	TRBV27	-	TRBJ2-7	TGTGCCAGCAGTTTCACGGGAGGGCTTTACGAGCAGTACTTC	CASSFTGGLYEQYF
TRBD2	TRBV5-5	once	TRBJ2-7	TGTGCCAGCAGCTTGGTTCGGGGGGCCTACGAGCAGTACTTC	CASSLVRGAYEQYF
-	TRBV6-5	-	TRBJ1-2	TGTGCCAGCAGTTACTCGAGGGGACCCTATGGCTACACCTTC	CASSYSRGPYGYTF
-	TRBV28	few	TRBJ1-1	TGTGCCAGCAGTAGACAGCCCGCTTTCTTT	CASSRQPAFF
-	TRBV5-1	-	TRBJ2-5	TGCGCCAGCAGCTTGGTCGGGCCGCAGGAGACCCAGTACTTC	CASSLVGPQETQYF
-	TRBV9	-	TRBJ2-7	TGTGCCAGCAGCGTAGACTTCACCTACGAGCAGTACTTC	CASSVDFTYEQYF
-	TRBV28	-	TRBJ2-1	TGTGCCAGCAGTCGACAATACAATGAGCAGTTCTTC	CASSRQYNEQFF
-	TRBV9	-	TRBJ2-3	TGTGCCAGCAGCGTCTCAGGGGAAACAGATACGCAGTATTTT	CASSVSGETDTQYF
-	TRBV18	-	TRBJ2-2	TGTGCCAGCTCACGCGCGAGGTTAAACACCGGGGAGCTGTTTTTT	CASSRARLNTGELFF
TRBD2	TRBV29-1	-	TRBJ2-7	TGCAGCGTTGAGGGGACTAGCGGAGACTACGAGCAGTACTTC	CSVEGTSGDYEQYF
TRBD1	TRBV27	-	TRBJ2-4	TGTGCCAGCAGTCCCTGGGACAGGGCATCGGCCAAAAACATTCAGTACTTC	CASSPWDRASAKNIQYF
-	TRBV20-1	once	TRBJ2-7	TGCAGTGCTAGAGCGGCCGAGGAGCAGTACTTC	CSARAAEEQYF
-	TRBV6-6	-	TRBJ1-2	TGTGCCAGCAGTTCGCGGGGAGTAGAGGGCTACACCTTC	CASSSRGVEGYTF
TRBD2	TRBV7-9	-	TRBJ2-1	TGTGCCAGCAGCCTCGGACTAGTTGCCTACAATGAGCAGTTCTTC	CASSLGLVAYNEQFF
-	TRBV28	-	TRBJ1-1	TGTGCCAGCACCTTGGGGGGGGGACGCGAAGCTTTCTTT	CASTLGGGREAFF
-	TRBV5-6	-	TRBJ2-7	TGTGCCAGCAGCTTGGGCGTCGTCGGGCCCTACTACGAGCAGTACTTC	CASSLGVVGPYYEQYF